A selection of T cell receptor beta chains follows, all from one sample in a study of PD-1 blockade in classical Hodgkin lymphoma. Some clones are missing from TCRdb's copy, which holds only in-frame ones; the method was immunoSEQ multiplex PCR. The table has some 27,000 clones, approximately 80% seen once; the top ten hold 0.5% to 0.65%. The specimen was CD4+ T cells from blood, collected before the fourth cycle of nivolumab. These receptors originate from a human donor with classical Hodgkin lymphoma. Both conserved end residues are part of each CDR3. Fields, in order: D gene, V gene, clone size, J gene, CDR3 protein, CDR3 DNA. D genes are given only for firm matches. A row's size may be missing; if present it is once, few, many or a size class.

-	TRBV5-1	-	TRBJ2-3	CASSTNLPDTQYF	TGCGCCAGCAGCACCAATCTTCCAGATACGCAGTATTTT
-	TRBV27	-	TRBJ1-5	CASSLGPGATKPQHF	TGTGCCAGCAGTTTAGGCCCAGGGGCGACAAAGCCCCAGCATTTT
-	TRBV7-2	-	TRBJ2-7	CASSLVSIVSTEQYF	TGTGCCAGCAGCTTAGTATCAATTGTGTCCACCGAGCAGTACTTC
-	TRBV2	-	TRBJ2-3	CASSNTDTQYF	TGTGCCAGCAGTAACACAGATACGCAGTATTTT
-	TRBV4-2	-	TRBJ1-3	CASSPLRPKLGNTIYF	TGTGCCAGCAGCCCACTTCGGCCAAAACTGGGAAACACCATATATTTT
-	TRBV5-1	once	TRBJ2-7	CASSSGLQIYEQYF	TGCGCCAGCAGCTCGGGACTTCAAATCTACGAGCAGTACTTC
-	TRBV5-4	few	TRBJ1-6	CASSVDSRDSSPLHF	TGTGCCAGCAGCGTCGACAGCAGGGATAGTTCACCCCTCCACTTT
-	TRBV30	-	TRBJ1-5	CAWSVKEGLGGNQPQHF	TGTGCCTGGAGTGTGAAGGAGGGTTTGGGGGGCAATCAGCCCCAGCATTTT
TRBD2	TRBV4-2	-	TRBJ2-7	CASSQGLAGIYEQYF	TGTGCCAGCAGCCAAGGACTAGCGGGGATCTACGAGCAGTACTTC
-	TRBV10-3	-	TRBJ2-7	CAIRHPQAYEQYF	TGTGCCATCCGACACCCTCAGGCCTACGAGCAGTACTTC
TRBD1	TRBV28	-	TRBJ2-7	CASRGTGSYEQYF	TGTGCCAGCAGGGGGACAGGGTCCTACGAGCAGTACTTC
-	TRBV6-5	-	TRBJ2-3	CASSSLTGTERGTQYF	TGTGCCAGCAGTTCCCTCACCGGGACGGAGAGGGGTACGCAGTATTTT
TRBD1	TRBV5-1	-	TRBJ2-5	CASSAGQGSGTETQYF	TGCGCCAGCAGCGCGGGACAGGGATCGGGCACAGAGACCCAGTACTTC
TRBD1	TRBV5-1	few	TRBJ1-1	CASSSGQGNTEAFF	TGCGCCAGCAGCTCGGGACAGGGGAACACTGAAGCTTTCTTT
-	TRBV28	-	TRBJ1-2	CASSVLPATYGYTF	TGTGCCAGTTCGGTCCTCCCAGCTACCTATGGCTACACCTTC
-	TRBV5-1	-	TRBJ2-5	CASLNGALKGETQYF	TGCGCCAGTCTGAATGGAGCCCTCAAAGGGGAGACCCAGTACTTC
TRBD1	TRBV2	-	TRBJ1-1	CASGSGGARTEAFF	TGTGCCAGCGGTTCAGGGGGGGCTCGGACTGAAGCTTTCTTT
-	TRBV7-9	-	TRBJ2-7	CASSLAREAYEQYF	TGTGCCAGCAGCTTAGCTCGGGAAGCCTACGAGCAGTACTTC
-	TRBV6-5	-	TRBJ1-2	CAIQEADGAYGYTF	TGTGCCATCCAGGAGGCAGACGGAGCCTATGGCTACACCTTC
-	TRBV7-3	few	TRBJ2-1	CASSPRDGGRNEQFF	TGTGCCAGCAGCCCACGGGACGGGGGGCGCAATGAGCAGTTCTTC
-	TRBV23-1	-	TRBJ2-5	CASSRSRAEETQYF	TGCGCCAGCAGTCGCTCTCGCGCCGAAGAGACCCAGTACTTC
-	TRBV6-5	-	TRBJ1-6	CASRDSNSPLHF	TGTGCCAGCAGAGACAGTAATTCACCCCTCCACTTT
TRBD1	TRBV25-1	-	TRBJ1-1	CASSEDPGGNTEAFF	TGTGCCAGCAGTGAAGACCCAGGGGGCAACACTGAAGCTTTCTTT
TRBD1	TRBV7-8	-	TRBJ1-2	CASSQGGLAGYYGYTF	TGTGCCAGCAGCCAGGGGGGCCTAGCGGGGTACTATGGCTACACCTTC
-	TRBV27	-	TRBJ1-5	CATRQGYSNQPQHF	TGTGCCACACGGCAAGGATATAGCAATCAGCCCCAGCATTTT
-	TRBV2	-	TRBJ1-5	CASRVRDGSYQPQHF	TGTGCCAGCAGAGTCCGGGACGGCAGCTATCAGCCCCAGCATTTT
TRBD1	TRBV6-5	-	TRBJ2-7	CASSPSGTGYYEQYF	TGTGCCAGCAGTCCATCCGGGACAGGGTACTACGAGCAGTACTTC
-	TRBV7-8	few	TRBJ1-6	CASSSLGVAVNSPLHF	TGTGCCAGCAGCTCCCTAGGCGTGGCAGTTAATTCACCCCTCCACTTT
TRBD1	TRBV7-9	-	TRBJ2-3	CAEDRSSTDTQYF	TGTGCCGAGGACAGGTCTAGCACAGATACGCAGTATTTT
-	TRBV7-9	-	TRBJ2-3	CASSLWGADTQYF	TGTGCCAGCAGCTTATGGGGAGCAGATACGCAGTATTTT
TRBD1	TRBV7-9	-	TRBJ1-1	CASTAGQQNTEAFF	TGTGCCAGCACCGCGGGACAGCAGAACACTGAAGCTTTCTTT
-	TRBV25-1	-	TRBJ1-2	CASSIHSPAANYGYTF	TGTGCCAGCAGTATTCACAGCCCTGCTGCTAACTATGGCTACACCTTC
TRBD1	TRBV7-9	-	TRBJ1-2	CASSFKGGGYGYTF	TGTGCCAGCAGCTTCAAAGGGGGCGGATATGGCTACACCTTC
-	TRBV5-1	-	TRBJ1-2	CASSLDDGGYGYTF	TGCGCCAGCAGCTTGGACGACGGGGGCTATGGCTACACCTTC
TRBD2	TRBV5-1	-	TRBJ2-1	CASSFSGGAGYEQFF	TGCGCCAGCAGCTTCAGCGGGGGGGCCGGGTATGAGCAGTTCTTC
-	TRBV5-1	-	TRBJ2-1	CASSLVAGGNEQFF	TGCGCCAGCAGCTTGGTTGCAGGGGGGAATGAGCAGTTCTTC
-	TRBV30	-	TRBJ2-1	CATLLWGRGYNEQFF	TGTGCTACCCTCTTATGGGGGCGGGGATACAATGAGCAGTTCTTC
TRBD2	TRBV5-1	-	TRBJ2-3	CASSSRGGRSDTQYF	TGCGCCAGCAGCTCGCGGGGGGGCCGGTCAGATACGCAGTATTTT
-	TRBV5-1	-	TRBJ2-2	CASSLDPNTGELFF	TGCGCCAGCAGTCTAGATCCGAACACCGGGGAGCTGTTTTTT
-	TRBV5-1	-	TRBJ1-2	CASSLESTWSYGYTF	TGCGCCAGCAGCTTGGAATCGACGTGGAGCTATGGCTACACCTTC
TRBD1	TRBV5-1	-	TRBJ2-1	CASSLGGQRYNEQFF	TGCGCCAGCAGCTTGGGGGGACAGCGCTACAATGAGCAGTTCTTC
-	TRBV5-1	-	TRBJ1-1	CASSLDRPNTEAFF	TGCGCCAGCAGCTTGGACAGACCTAACACTGAAGCTTTCTTT
-	TRBV7-9	-	TRBJ2-5	CASSFSGEVQYF	TGTGCCAGCAGCTTCTCGGGGGAGGTCCAGTACTTC
-	TRBV7-9	-	TRBJ2-3	CASSFLTGNTDTQYF	TGTGCCAGCAGCTTCCTGACGGGGAACACAGATACGCAGTATTTT
-	TRBV7-8	-	TRBJ1-3	CASSLVGGNTIYF	TGTGCCAGCAGCTTAGTAGGTGGAAACACCATATATTTT
TRBD1	TRBV5-1	-	TRBJ1-1	CASRHRGDYDTEAFF	TGCGCCAGCAGGCACAGGGGAGATTATGACACTGAAGCTTTCTTT
TRBD2	TRBV5-1	-	TRBJ2-7	CASSLVLAGGGHEQYF	TGCGCCAGCAGCTTGGTTCTAGCGGGGGGAGGCCACGAGCAGTACTTC
TRBD2	TRBV7-9	-	TRBJ2-7	CASSSSGGTYEQYF	TGTGCCAGCAGCTCTAGCGGGGGGACCTACGAGCAGTACTTC
TRBD1	TRBV5-1	few	TRBJ1-3	CASSLDGQGSGNTIYF	TGCGCCAGCAGCTTGGACGGACAGGGTTCTGGAAACACCATATATTTT
-	TRBV5-1	-	TRBJ1-4	CASSLEGRGISEKLFF	TGCGCCAGCAGCTTGGAGGGTCGGGGTATCAGTGAAAAACTGTTTTTT
-	TRBV19	-	TRBJ2-2	CASSIDRRWTGELFF	TGTGCCAGTAGTATCGACAGGCGTTGGACCGGGGAGCTGTTTTTT
-	TRBV6-6	-	TRBJ2-1	CASSYIGLGNEQFF	TGTGCCAGCAGTTACATCGGCCTTGGCAATGAGCAGTTCTTC
TRBD2	TRBV11-2	-	TRBJ2-3	CASSLVAGGVVDTQYF	TGTGCCAGCAGCTTAGTTGCGGGGGGAGTTGTAGATACGCAGTATTTT
TRBD2	TRBV5-8	-	TRBJ2-5	CASSRGGRVQETQYF	TGTGCCAGCAGCCGGGGGGGGCGGGTCCAAGAGACCCAGTACTTC
TRBD1	TRBV15	-	TRBJ1-2	CATSSGTGRDYGYTF	TGTGCCACCAGCTCCGGGACAGGGAGGGACTATGGCTACACCTTC
TRBD1	TRBV5-1	-	TRBJ2-7	CASSGDRGHEQYF	TGCGCCAGCAGCGGTGACAGGGGGCACGAGCAGTACTTC
TRBD2	TRBV19	-	TRBJ2-5	CASSIWRGIEETQYF	TGTGCCAGTAGTATTTGGCGGGGGATTGAAGAGACCCAGTACTTC
-	TRBV5-1	-	TRBJ1-4	CASSLGSRQGTNEKLFF	TGCGCCAGCAGCTTGGGTTCTCGGCAGGGAACTAATGAAAAACTGTTTTTT
-	TRBV4-1	-	TRBJ2-2	CASSQELTRTGELFF	TGCGCCAGCAGCCAAGAATTGACACGCACCGGGGAGCTGTTTTTT
-	TRBV4-1	few	TRBJ1-5	CASSPTPNQPQHF	TGCGCCAGCAGCCCAACACCAAATCAGCCCCAGCATTTT